This T cell receptor (beta chain) was retrieved from a study of regulatory T cells in long-lasting Graves disease. The wider study: Over 5 years of antithyroid drugs plus positive TSH receptor antibodies defined persistent Graves' disease. Whole-study results and caveats: Persistent cases favored TRBV28, TRBJ1-2 and TRBJ2-5. Limited sample numbers may have lowered accuracy.

HTBI primers from iRepertoire and Arm-PCR of CDR3 regions yielded the TCR beta libraries. In TCRdb, the multiplex PCR reads were re-called with MiXCR into one record per CDR3 protein. The sample contains some 370,000 distinct CDR3 sequences, roughly 20% of which appear only once. About this clonotype: As yet, its antigen is unknown.

Described time point: persistent/refractory GD, antithyroid drugs over 5 years with positive TRAb. The TCR library used RNA extracted from PBMCs. Germline V gene lookup returns CDR1 MDHEN and CDR2 SYDVKM. The V end was cut by 5 bases, the J end by 3 bases, with 13 bases between. This CDR3 is built from 15 residues. The TCR comes from a female donor with Graves disease. Sample: peripheral blood mononuclear cells (PBMCs), taken when the disease was refractory, from a patient treated with antithyroid drugs. This chain links TRBV28 with TRBJ1-4, with no clear D. This CDR3 is CASSNPAVPNEKLFF. The DNA for the CDR3 is TGTGCCAGCAGTAACCCCGCGGTACCTAATGAAAAACTGTTTTTT.